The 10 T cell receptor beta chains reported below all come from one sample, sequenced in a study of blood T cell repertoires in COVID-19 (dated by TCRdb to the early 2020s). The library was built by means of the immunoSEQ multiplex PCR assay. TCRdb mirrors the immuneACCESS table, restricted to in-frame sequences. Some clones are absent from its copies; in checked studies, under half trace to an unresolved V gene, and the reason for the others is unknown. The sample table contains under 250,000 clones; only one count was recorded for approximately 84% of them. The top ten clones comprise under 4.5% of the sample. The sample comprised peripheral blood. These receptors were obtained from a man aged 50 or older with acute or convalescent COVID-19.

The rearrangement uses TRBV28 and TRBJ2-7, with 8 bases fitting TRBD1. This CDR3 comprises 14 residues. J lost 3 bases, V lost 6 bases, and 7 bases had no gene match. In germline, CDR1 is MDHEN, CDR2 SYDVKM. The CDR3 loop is CASRLQGANYEQYF. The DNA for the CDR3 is TGTGCCAGCAGATTGCAGGGGGCAAACTACGAGCAGTACTTC.

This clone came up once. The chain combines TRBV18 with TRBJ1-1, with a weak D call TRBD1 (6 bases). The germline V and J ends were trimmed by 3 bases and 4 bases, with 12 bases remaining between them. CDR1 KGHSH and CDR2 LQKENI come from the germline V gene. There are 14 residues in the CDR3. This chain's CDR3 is CASSPQGIFTEAFF. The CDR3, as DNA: TGTGCCAGCTCACCTCAGGGGATCTTCACTGAAGCTTTCTTT.

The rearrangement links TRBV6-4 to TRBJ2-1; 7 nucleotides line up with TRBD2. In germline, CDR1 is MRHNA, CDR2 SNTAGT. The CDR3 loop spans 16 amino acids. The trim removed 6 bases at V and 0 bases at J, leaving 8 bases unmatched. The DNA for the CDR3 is TGTGCCAGCAGCGGTACTAGCGCGAGCTCCTACAATGAGCAGTTCTTC. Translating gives CASSGTSASSYNEQFF.

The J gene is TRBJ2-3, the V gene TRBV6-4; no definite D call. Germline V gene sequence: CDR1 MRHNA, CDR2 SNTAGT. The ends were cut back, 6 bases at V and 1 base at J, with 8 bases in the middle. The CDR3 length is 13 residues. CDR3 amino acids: CASRVPGTDTQYF. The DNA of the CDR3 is TGTGCCAGCAGGGTTCCGGGCACAGATACGCAGTATTTT.

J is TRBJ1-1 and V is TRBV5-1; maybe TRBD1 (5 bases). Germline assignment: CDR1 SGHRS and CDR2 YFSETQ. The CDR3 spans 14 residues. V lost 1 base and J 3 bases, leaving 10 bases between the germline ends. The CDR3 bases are TGCGCCAGCAGCTTGAGGGGCTTTGACACTGAAGCTTTCTTT. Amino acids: CASSLRGFDTEAFF.

The CDR3 nucleotides read TGTGCCAGCAGGTGGGAGGTCGGGGAGCTGTTTTTT. Translated, it gives CASRWEVGELFF. This sequence joins TRBV3-1 (or the pseudogene TRBV3-2) and TRBJ2-2; possible D gene TRBD2, 6 bases. The CDR3 consists of 12 residues. Germline V gene data show CDR1 as LGHDT and CDR2 as YNNKEL (reference sequence). V lost 6 bases, J lost 7 bases, and 9 bases lay in between.

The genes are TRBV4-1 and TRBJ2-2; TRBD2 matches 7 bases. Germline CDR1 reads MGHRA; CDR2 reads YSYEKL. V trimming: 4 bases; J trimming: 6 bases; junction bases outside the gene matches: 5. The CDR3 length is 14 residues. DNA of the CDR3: TGCGCCAGCAGCCTCGGACTAGTCCCCGGGGAGCTGTTTTTT. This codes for CASSLGLVPGELFF.

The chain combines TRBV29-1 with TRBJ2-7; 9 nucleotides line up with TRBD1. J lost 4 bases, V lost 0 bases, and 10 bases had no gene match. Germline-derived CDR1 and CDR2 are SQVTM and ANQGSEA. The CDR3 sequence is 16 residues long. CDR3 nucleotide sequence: TGCAGCGTTGAAGATCGGGAGGACAGGGGCGGTTACGAGCAGTACTTC. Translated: CSVEDREDRGGYEQYF.

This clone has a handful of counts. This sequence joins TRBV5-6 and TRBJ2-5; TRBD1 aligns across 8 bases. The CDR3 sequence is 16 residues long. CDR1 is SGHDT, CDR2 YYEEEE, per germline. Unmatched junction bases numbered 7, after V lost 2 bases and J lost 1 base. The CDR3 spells CASSFRTGTGQETQYF. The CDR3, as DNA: TGTGCCAGCAGCTTTCGGACAGGGACGGGCCAAGAGACCCAGTACTTC.

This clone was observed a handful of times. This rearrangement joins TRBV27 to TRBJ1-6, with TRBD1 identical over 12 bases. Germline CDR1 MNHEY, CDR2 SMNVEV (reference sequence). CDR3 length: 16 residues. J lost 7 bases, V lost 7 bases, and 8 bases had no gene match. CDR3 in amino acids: CASTPGDRGPNSPLHF. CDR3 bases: TGTGCCAGCACCCCCGGGGACAGGGGGCCAAATTCACCCCTCCACTTT.